One TCR beta chain is described in this entry. The sample is drawn from a study of blood T cell repertoires in COVID-19. The wider study: Acute-phase and convalescent COVID-19 samples originated in the United States, Italy and Spain.

TCRdb's copy holds only in-frame clones and misses some; the assay was immunoSEQ multiplex PCR. This sample carries 400,000 to 550,000 clones, around 88% of them seen once, and the ten largest clones take 4.3%. The germline V gene has CDR1 LGHNA and CDR2 YNFKEQ. The CDR3 is 17 residues long. Trimming cost V 1 base and J 2 bases, with 16 bases left between them. This clonotype originated in a woman between 25 and 40 years old with acute or convalescent COVID-19. Sequenced sample: peripheral blood. The chain joins TRBV4-2 to TRBJ2-3; the D gene is possibly TRBD1 (6 bases). CDR3 protein: CASSQGRGPDLTDTQYF. The CDR3 nucleotides read TGTGCCAGCAGCCAAGGCAGGGGACCGGACCTCACAGATACGCAGTATTTT.